The next 27 T cell receptor beta chains were all read from a single sample in a study of shared clonotypes between healthy human individuals. TCRdb's table, derived via immunoSEQ multiplex PCR, lists solely in-frame clones and lacks some. The sample has roughly 1 million clones; 70% to 80% are singletons. The specimen was memory CD4+ T cells from PBMCs. Subset specified: CD45RA-negative fraction. Receptors were obtained from a man younger than 35 in good health. Some clones in this sample may be carry-over from other donors' samples.

The genes are TRBV5-1 and TRBJ2-2; 11 nucleotides align to TRBD2. Losses at the gene ends were 6 bases for V and 3 bases for J; bases not matched to a gene: 7. Germline CDR1 reads SGHRS; CDR2 reads YFSETQ. There are 16 residues in the CDR3. CDR3 region: CASNPLAGGDTGELFF. The CDR3 bases are TGCGCCAGCAACCCTCTAGCGGGAGGCGACACCGGGGAGCTGTTTTTT.

The chain joins TRBV15 to TRBJ1-1; TRBD1 is a possible D gene (6 bases). Trimming left V 3 bases short and J 1 base short, with 12 bases between. Germline V gene sequence: CDR1 LNHNV, CDR2 YYDKDF (reference sequence). The CDR3 is 15 residues long. This CDR3 reads CATSRGARENTEAFF. DNA of the CDR3: TGTGCCACCAGCAGGGGGGCCAGGGAGAACACTGAAGCTTTCTTT.

The chain employs TRBV6-6 and TRBJ1-2, with D perhaps matching TRBD1 (5 bases). Germline V gene lookup returns CDR1 MNHNY and CDR2 SVGAGI (reference sequence). Trimming took 3 bases from V and 6 from J, leaving 14 bases between them. This CDR3 contains 14 residues. CDR3 nucleotides: TGTGCCAGCAGTTATCCGGGGGGTGTAAATGGCTACACCTTC. Its protein product is CASSYPGGVNGYTF.

The chain is built from TRBV7-9 and TRBJ2-5, with 7 bases that match TRBD1. Germline lookup yields CDR1 SEHNR and CDR2 FQNEAQ (reference sequence). J lost 2 bases, V lost 6 bases, and 6 bases had no gene match. The CDR3 spans 14 residues. This CDR3 is CASSLSRGQETQYF. The CDR3 DNA follows: TGTGCCAGCAGTCTGAGCAGGGGGCAAGAGACCCAGTACTTC.

The V and J genes are TRBV5-1 and TRBJ2-7; possible D gene TRBD1, 5 bases. In germline, CDR1 is SGHRS, CDR2 YFSETQ. V was clipped by 1 base and J by 3 bases, with 14 bases between them. The CDR3 is 15 residues long. CDR3 DNA: TGCGCCAGCAGCTTGAGCCCAGGGCCTGGCTACGAGCAGTACTTC. Its translation: CASSLSPGPGYEQYF.

The chain recombines TRBV19 with TRBJ2-3; D unclear. This CDR3 is 13 amino acids long. Per germline, CDR1 LNHDA and CDR2 SQIVND (reference sequence). Trimming left V 1 base short and J 5 bases short, with 7 bases between. This chain's CDR3 is CASSIGSLDTQYF. DNA of the CDR3: TGTGCCAGTAGTATAGGTAGTCTAGATACGCAGTATTTT.

In this sample, this clone turned up a few times. This specimen includes other DNA sequences encoding the same CDR3. The chain uses TRBV20-1 and TRBJ1-1; the D is unclear. V was clipped by 6 bases and J by 2 bases, with 7 bases between them. The CDR3 runs 11 residues. Looked up from germline, CDR1 is DFQATT and CDR2 is SNEGSKA (reference sequence). CDR3 nucleotides: TGCAGTGCCCGAAGTAACACTGAAGCTTTCTTT. Translation gives CSARSNTEAFF.

This clone was observed a handful of times. The rearrangement links TRBV28 to TRBJ1-2; D gene uncertain. Trimming removed 6 bases from V and 8 bases from J, with 10 bases in between. Germline loops: CDR1 MDHEN, CDR2 SYDVKM. The CDR3 length is 11 residues. The CDR3 nucleotides are TGTGCCAGCAGGGTCGCGGAGGGCTACACCTTC. Amino acid sequence: CASRVAEGYTF.

This chain uses TRBV7-9 with TRBJ1-4; D unresolved. The V end lost 4 bases, the J end lost 0 bases, and 15 bases lay between the germline ends. CDR1 and CDR2 (germline): SEHNR, FQNEAQ (reference sequence). The length of the CDR3 is 17 residues. In nucleotides, the CDR3 is TGTGCCAGCAGCTCCCACCGACTTTTAACAACTAATGAAAAACTGTTTTTT. Residues: CASSSHRLLTTNEKLFF.

CDR3 loop: CASSIAVFYEQYF. The CDR3 coding sequence is TGTGCCAGTAGTATTGCAGTTTTCTACGAGCAGTACTTC. The rearrangement joins TRBV19 to TRBJ2-7; unclear D gene. The germline CDR1 and CDR2 sequences are LNHDA and SQIVND (reference sequence). The CDR3 length is 13 residues. With 3 bases removed from V and 3 bases from J, the gap between germline ends came to 9 bases.

Of note for this clone: A much larger clone lies a single base off, so this may be a read error. This chain links TRBV5-4 with TRBJ2-3, with TRBD2 matching 9 bases. The V gene end was trimmed by 4 bases and the J gene end by 1 base; junction bases not matched to a gene: 4. Germline V gene data show CDR1 as SGHNT and CDR2 as YYREEE (reference sequence). The CDR3 runs 15 residues. The CDR3 region has the DNA TGTGCCAGCAGCCCGTGGACTAGCGGCACAGATACGCAGTATTTT. Its protein product is CASSPWTSGTDTQYF.

The chain recombines TRBV28 with TRBJ1-3, with D possibly TRBD1 on 6 matching bases. Germline values: CDR1 MDHEN, CDR2 SYDVKM. The CDR3 is 18 amino acids. Trimming removed 2 bases at V and 0 bases at J, with 17 bases between. The chain's CDR3 is CASSLGARGGPSGNTIYF. CDR3 coding DNA: TGTGCCAGCAGTTTAGGGGCGAGGGGGGGGCCCTCTGGAAACACCATATATTTT.

V is TRBV6-1 and J is TRBJ1-1; 9 bases line up with TRBD1. V dropped 7 bases and J dropped 6; count of bases not matched to a gene: 9. Germline assignment: CDR1 MNHNS and CDR2 SASEGT. This CDR3 comprises 14 residues. The CDR3, as DNA: TGTGCCAGCATCACAGGGGGCCTGGGCGCTGAAGCTTTCTTT. It translates to CASITGGLGAEAFF.

CDR3 sequence (DNA): TGCGCCAGCAGTGAGAAGGGAAGCTCTGGGGCCAACGTCCTGACTTTC. Encoded protein: CASSEKGSSGANVLTF. This sequence joins TRBV10-1 and TRBJ2-6; D is unclear. Germline V gene lookup returns CDR1 WNHNN and CDR2 SYGVQD (reference sequence). Between the trimmed V and J ends, which lost 2 bases and 0 bases, there was a span of 8 bases. This CDR3 contains 16 residues.

The rearrangement links TRBV28 to TRBJ2-7; 7 bases map to TRBD1. V dropped 7 bases and J dropped 3; count of bases not matched to a gene: 9. The CDR3 consists of 14 residues. The germline CDR1 and CDR2 sequences are MDHEN and SYDVKM. The CDR3: CASNSPGQSYEQYF. Written as DNA, the CDR3 is TGTGCCAGCAACTCCCCGGGACAGAGCTACGAGCAGTACTTC.

This clone occurred once. The chain combines TRBV5-4 with TRBJ1-2; D may be TRBD1 (5 bases). The CDR3 has 16 residues. With 4 bases removed from V and 1 base from J, the gap between germline ends came to 17 bases. CDR1 SGHNT and CDR2 YYREEE come from the germline V gene (reference sequence). The CDR3 DNA is TGTGCCAGCAGCCAAGGGTCCCTGGGGCGTAACTATGGCTACACCTTC. Translation gives CASSQGSLGRNYGYTF.

The chain links TRBV6-5 to TRBJ2-7; maybe TRBD2 (5 bases). This CDR3 spans 16 amino acids. Germline lookup yields CDR1 MNHEY and CDR2 SVGAGI. Trimming pared 2 bases from V and 3 bases from J, leaving 17 bases between. Written as DNA, the CDR3 is TGTGCCAGCAGTTACGGCCGGAGAGGAGGAGACTACGAGCAGTACTTC. Translation: CASSYGRRGGDYEQYF.

For the CDR3, the DNA is TGTGCCAGCTCACCAGTGGGGCAAAGCCTCCTTTCCTTCTATGGCTACACCTTC. Its translation: CASSPVGQSLLSFYGYTF. The rearrangement links TRBV18 to TRBJ1-2, with D maybe TRBD1 (5 bases). The V end was cut by 2 bases, the J end by 4 bases, with 23 bases between. The CDR3 covers 18 residues. The V gene's germline CDR1 is KGHSH and CDR2 LQKENI. Full variable domain (remainder filled in from reference TRBV18 and TRBJ1-2): NAGVMQNPRHLVRRRGQEARLRCSPMKGHSHVYWYRQLPEEGLKFMVYLQKENIIDESGMPKERFSAEFPKEGPSILRIQQVVRGDSAAYFCASSPVGQSLLSFYGYTFGSGTRLTVV.

The chain uses TRBV2 and TRBJ1-2; D is unclear. In germline, CDR1 is SNHLY, CDR2 FYNNEI. This CDR3 is 15 amino acids long. V was clipped by 4 bases and J by 4 bases, with 16 bases between them. CDR3 loop: CASSGGPGAGYGYTF. As DNA, the CDR3 is TGTGCCAGCAGTGGAGGACCCGGTGCGGGCTATGGCTACACCTTC.

On this clone itself: The sample carries other DNA sequences with the same CDR3. The chain couples TRBV10-3 to TRBJ2-3; TRBD2 aligns across 7 bases. The germline V gene has CDR1 ENHRY and CDR2 SYGVKD. The CDR3 totals 13 residues. V dropped 0 bases and J dropped 6; count of bases not matched to a gene: 0. In nucleotides, the CDR3 is TGTGCCATCAGTGAGTCCGGGAGGGATACGCAGTATTTT. This sequence encodes CAISESGRDTQYF.

The rearrangement joins TRBV7-3 to TRBJ2-7, with 8 bases matching TRBD2. After removal of 5 bases from V and 2 bases from J, the junction contained 5 bases not matched to a gene. The V gene's germline CDR1 is SGHTA and CDR2 FQGTGA. CDR3 length: 14 residues. The CDR3 coding sequence is TGTGCCAGCAGCCCAAGCGGGAGCACCTACGAGCAGTACTTC. It translates to CASSPSGSTYEQYF.

A few counts support this clone. The rearrangement joins TRBV6-6 to TRBJ1-1; D is unclear. The germline CDR1 and CDR2 sequences are MNHNY and SVGAGI (reference sequence). Trimming cost V 0 bases and J 5 bases, with 7 bases left between them. This CDR3 is 13 amino acids long. The DNA for the CDR3 is TGTGCCAGCAGTTACTCGGCTGGGACTGAAGCTTTCTTT. Protein: CASSYSAGTEAFF.

The chain is built from TRBV5-8 and TRBJ2-7; possible D gene TRBD2, 6 bases. The CDR3 is 16 amino acids. Trimming left V 4 bases short and J 5 bases short, with 22 bases between. The germline CDR1 and CDR2 sequences are SGHTS and YDEGEE. This CDR3 reads CASSPARGGNYNEQYF. The DNA of the CDR3 is TGTGCCAGCAGCCCGGCCCGAGGCGGGAATTATAACGAGCAGTACTTC. Full variable domain (outside the CDR3, taken from reference TRBV5-8 and TRBJ2-7): EAGVTQSPTHLIKTRGQQATLRCSPISGHTSVYWYQQALGLGLQFLLWYDEGEERNRGNFPPRFSGRQFPNYSSELNVNALELEDSALYLCASSPARGGNYNEQYFGPGTRLTVT.

This chain connects TRBV28 to TRBJ1-2; TRBD1 matches 10 bases. Germline V gives CDR1 MDHEN, CDR2 SYDVKM. Losses at the gene ends were 6 bases for V and 5 bases for J; bases not matched to a gene: 12. The CDR3 runs 16 residues. The CDR3 coding sequence is TGTGCCAGCAGCGACCTTGACAGGGGGCGAGGTTATGGCTACACCTTC. Its translation is CASSDLDRGRGYGYTF.

V gene TRBV5-1 combines with J gene TRBJ2-6; no definite D call. Germline V gives CDR1 SGHRS, CDR2 YFSETQ. V dropped 0 bases and J dropped 2 bases, with 9 bases sitting between them. The CDR3 has 16 amino acids. CDR3 sequence: CASSLEAPAGANVLTF. In DNA, the CDR3 is TGCGCCAGCAGCTTGGAAGCCCCGGCTGGGGCCAACGTCCTGACTTTC.

This clone was detected only a few times. Other DNA sequences in the same sample also yield this CDR3. This chain connects TRBV7-9 to TRBJ1-1, with D perhaps matching TRBD1 (6 bases). V lost 3 bases to trimming and J lost 3 bases, with 8 bases between them. Germline CDR1 SEHNR, CDR2 FQNEAQ (reference sequence). The CDR3 is 13 amino acids. CDR3 in DNA: TGTGCCAGCAGCTTGTCAGGGGACACTGAAGCTTTCTTT. The encoded protein is CASSLSGDTEAFF.

The chain combines TRBV5-6 with TRBJ2-5; 11 positions agree with TRBD2. CDR3 length: 14 amino acids. V shed 2 bases and J 7 bases; nucleotides not matched to a gene: 4. Germline CDR1 reads SGHDT; CDR2 reads YYEEEE. The CDR3 loop is CASSLFLAGGTQYF. CDR3 DNA sequence: TGTGCCAGCAGCTTATTTCTAGCGGGAGGGACCCAGTACTTC.